Below are 14 T cell receptor beta chains sequenced from a single sample in a study of blood T cell repertoires in COVID-19. The repertoire was sequenced with immunoSEQ multiplex PCR; TCRdb's copy has only in-frame clones and lacks some. The sample consists of just over 300,000 clones, about 91% of them appearing once. The specimen was PBMCs or T cells enriched from blood (not recorded which). Receptor source: a middle-aged woman who had recovered from COVID-19.

The chain couples TRBV28 to TRBJ1-6, with unresolved D. The CDR3 is 15 residues long. The V end was cut by 6 bases, the J end by 0 bases, with 9 bases between. Germline CDR1 reads MDHEN; CDR2 reads SYDVKM. The CDR3 region is CASSYRSSYNSPLHF. Here the CDR3 DNA reads TGTGCCAGCAGCTACAGAAGCTCCTATAATTCACCCCTCCACTTT.

This clone was counted once. V gene TRBV7-6 combines with J gene TRBJ1-4; 7 nucleotides line up with TRBD1. This CDR3 region has 15 residues. The ends lost 4 bases at V and 7 bases at J; junction bases unmatched: 9. Looked up from germline, CDR1 is SGHVS and CDR2 is FNYEAQ. The CDR3 reads CASSSNRGQREKLFF. The CDR3 DNA reads TGTGCCAGCAGCTCGAACAGGGGCCAGCGTGAAAAACTGTTTTTT.

The gene calls are TRBV28 and TRBJ2-7; 7 bases fit TRBD2. Trimming cost V 3 bases and J 7 bases; bases outside gene matches: 12. This CDR3 is 15 amino acids long. Germline CDR1 MDHEN, CDR2 SYDVKM. The CDR3 sequence: CASSFPPQRGQEQYF. Written as DNA, the CDR3 is TGTGCCAGCAGTTTCCCCCCCCAGCGGGGTCAGGAGCAGTACTTC.

The V and J genes are TRBV25-1 and TRBJ1-1, with 7 bases matching TRBD1. V trimming: 2 bases; J trimming: 5 bases; junction bases outside the gene matches: 5. Looked up from germline, CDR1 is MGHDK and CDR2 is SYGVNS. The CDR3 length is 14 residues. The CDR3 DNA is TGTGCCAGCAGTGAAGCAGGGGGAAGGACTGAAGCTTTCTTT. This sequence encodes CASSEAGGRTEAFF. Filled out from reference TRBV25-1 and TRBJ1-1, the complete variable domain reads EADIYQTPRYLVIGTGKKITLECSQTMGHDKMYWYQQDPGMELHLIHYSYGVNSTEKGDLSSESTVSRIRTEHFPLTLESARPSHTSQYLCASSEAGGRTEAFFGQGTRLTVV.

The chain has TRBV28 and TRBJ1-2; 12 positions match TRBD1. V dropped 5 bases and J dropped 4; count of bases not matched to a gene: 8. The CDR3 has 16 residues. CDR1 is MDHEN, CDR2 SYDVKM, per germline. The CDR3 bases are TGTGCCAGCAGTACCCTGGGACAGGGGGCAGCCTATGGCTACACCTTC. Encoded protein: CASSTLGQGAAYGYTF.

The V call is TRBV7-2, the J call TRBJ2-7; D possibly corresponds to TRBD1 (6 bases). CDR3 length equals 14 residues. The V end lost 4 bases, the J end lost 2 bases, and 12 bases lay between the germline ends. The germline CDR1 and CDR2 sequences are SGHTA and FQGNSA. This CDR3 reads CASSSRQGTYEQYF. DNA for the CDR3: TGTGCCAGCAGCTCTCGCCAGGGGACCTACGAGCAGTACTTC.

The chain carries TRBV5-6 and TRBJ2-3, with D maybe TRBD2 (7 bases). Trimming left V 6 bases short and J 7 bases short, with 27 bases between. CDR3 size: 17 residues. The V gene's germline CDR1 is SGHDT and CDR2 YYEEEE. CDR3 DNA sequence: TGTGCCAGCACCCCTTGGCTGCCGGGGGGCCCCATTCATACGCAGTATTTT. Protein product: CASTPWLPGGPIHTQYF.

The rearrangement uses TRBV27 and TRBJ1-4, with 8 bases matching TRBD1. The germline CDR1 and CDR2 sequences are MNHEY and SMNVEV (reference sequence). Germline trimming cut 4 bases from V and 8 bases from J; bases unmatched to any gene: 6. The CDR3 extends over 14 amino acids. The CDR3 loop is CASSSRTGTEKLFF. The CDR3 DNA sequence: TGTGCCAGCAGTTCCCGGACAGGGACGGAAAAACTGTTTTTT.

The gene calls are TRBV28 and TRBJ1-4; TRBD1 aligns across 9 bases. The CDR3 consists of 16 residues. Germline values: CDR1 MDHEN, CDR2 SYDVKM. Losses at the gene ends were 6 bases for V and 4 bases for J; bases not matched to a gene: 9. The CDR3 is CASRTGQGRYNEKLFF. In DNA form, the CDR3 reads TGTGCCAGCAGGACTGGACAGGGGCGTTATAATGAAAAACTGTTTTTT. The whole variable domain, remainder taken from reference TRBV28 and TRBJ1-4, is DVKVTQSSRYLVKRTGEKVFLECVQDMDHENMFWYRQDPGLGLRLIYFSYDVKMKEKGDIPEGYSVSREKKERFSLILESASTNQTSMYLCASRTGQGRYNEKLFFGSGTQLSVL.

Written as DNA, the CDR3 is TGTGCCAGCCAAAGTCACAGGGTGACGGACGAGCAGTACTTC. It encodes CASQSHRVTDEQYF. This sequence joins TRBV11-3 and TRBJ2-7; D is perhaps TRBD1 (6 bases). Germline V lookup: CDR1 SGHNT, CDR2 YENEEA. This CDR3 has 14 amino acids. Deletions cut 8 bases from V and 5 bases from J, with 19 bases between.

This clone has only a few counts. CDR3 sequence: CASSLERAGDTEAFF. The DNA of the CDR3 is TGTGCCAGCAGCTTAGAACGGGCGGGTGACACTGAAGCTTTCTTT. The chain has TRBV7-2 and TRBJ1-1; unclear D gene. The CDR3 spans 15 residues. With 1 base removed from V and 3 bases from J, the gap between germline ends came to 12 bases. Germline V CDR1 and CDR2: SGHTA, FQGNSA.

The chain is built from TRBV10-3 and TRBJ1-3, with 9 bases that match TRBD1. CDR3 length: 15 residues. V trimming: 6 bases; J trimming: 6 bases; junction bases outside the gene matches: 9. CDR1 and CDR2 from the germline V gene are ENHRY and SYGVKD. The CDR3 spells CAISQNRGQENTIYF. The CDR3 nucleotides are TGTGCCATCAGCCAAAACAGGGGGCAGGAAAACACCATATATTTT.

This clone has just one count. The rearrangement joins TRBV11-2 to TRBJ2-2; weak D call: TRBD1 (5 bases). This CDR3 region has 17 residues. Between the trimmed V and J ends, which lost 0 bases and 5 bases, there was a span of 16 bases. Per the germline V gene, CDR1 is SGHAT and CDR2 is FQNNGV. This CDR3 is CASSLDQGTIITGELFF. The CDR3 DNA reads as TGTGCCAGCAGCTTAGATCAGGGAACAATAATTACCGGGGAGCTGTTTTTT.

The V gene is TRBV19, the J gene TRBJ1-5; no clear D gene. This CDR3 is 12 amino acids long. Per the germline V gene, CDR1 is LNHDA and CDR2 is SQIVND (reference sequence). V gave up 3 bases and J gave up 4 bases, with 4 bases separating them. The CDR3 sequence: CASSIQNQPQHF. CDR3 DNA sequence: TGTGCCAGTAGTATCCAAAATCAGCCCCAGCATTTT.